The 20 T cell receptor beta chains reported below all come from one sample, sequenced in a study of T cells in Graves' hyperthyroidism and ophthalmopathy. The source material, RNA transcripts, was used to amplify TCR beta CDR3 regions. A first-round RT-PCR of the TCR CDR3 used the HTBI primer set. TCRdb reprocessed the multiplex PCR reads with MiXCR, giving one entry per CDR3 protein. This sample has about 380,000 distinct CDR3 sequences, with roughly 12% found just once. Sample: blood. The source is a young man with Graves' hyperthyroidism that later progressed to Graves' ophthalmopathy.

This clonotype appeared a few times. CDR3 region: CASSTQADSDYGYTF. DNA of the CDR3: TGCGCCAGCAGCACTCAGGCGGACAGTGATTATGGCTACACCTTC. This chain links TRBV4-1 with TRBJ1-2; D perhaps matches TRBD1 (6 bases). The CDR3 has 15 residues. Trimming left V 5 bases short and J 5 bases short, with 18 bases between. Germline loops: CDR1 MGHRA, CDR2 YSYEKL.

The table lists this clonotype with many counts. The chain is built from TRBV20-1 and TRBJ2-7; D is perhaps TRBD2 (5 bases). Germline V CDR1 and CDR2: DFQATT, SNEGSKA (reference sequence). CDR3 length: 11 residues. Trimming cost V 5 bases and J 3 bases, with 8 bases left between them. CDR3 loop: CSAARGYEQYF. Written as DNA, the CDR3 is TGCAGTGCTGCCCGGGGCTACGAGCAGTACTTC.

This clonotype showed up many times. The chain couples TRBV2 to TRBJ1-1; 8 positions match TRBD1. After removal of 10 bases from V and 0 bases from J, the junction contained 7 bases not matched to a gene. The CDR3 has 14 amino acids. Per germline, CDR1 SNHLY and CDR2 FYNNEI. The CDR3 protein is CANSRGHMNTEAFF. As DNA, the CDR3 is TGTGCCAACTCCAGGGGGCACATGAACACTGAAGCTTTCTTT.

This clonotype came up a few times. CDR3 sequence: CASSPRTALNTQYF. The CDR3 DNA reads TGTGCCAGCAGCCCCCGTACTGCCTTGAATACGCAGTATTTT. The chain recombines TRBV3-1 with TRBJ2-3; D unresolved. The V gene lost 4 bases and the J gene lost 7 bases, with 15 bases spanning the gap. The CDR3 extends over 14 amino acids. CDR1 and CDR2 from the germline V gene are LGHDT and YNNKEL (reference sequence).

A word on this clonotype: This likely comes from a read error, as the CDR3 has no conserved phenylalanine or tryptophan at its end. The chain carries TRBV5-1 and TRBJ2-1; TRBD1 is a possible D gene (6 bases). This CDR3 comprises 14 residues. V lost 4 bases to trimming and J lost 2 bases, with 10 bases between them. Germline V CDR1 and CDR2: SGHRS, YFSETQ. The CDR3 region has the DNA TGCGCCAGCAGCCAATGGACAGCCTACAATGAGCAGTTCTCC. It specifies CASSQWTAYNEQFS.

In this sample, this clonotype turned up many times. V is TRBV20-1 and J is TRBJ2-7; TRBD2 agrees at 9 bases. The CDR3 extends over 13 amino acids. Germline V gives CDR1 DFQATT, CDR2 SNEGSKA (reference sequence). Unmatched junction bases numbered 1, after V lost 2 bases and J lost 2 bases. CDR3 in DNA: TGCAGTGCTAGACTAGCGGGGACCTACGAGCAGTACTTC. Protein: CSARLAGTYEQYF.

This clonotype was detected ten times or more. The chain is built from TRBV12-3 or TRBV12-4 and TRBJ2-7; D not certain. Deletions cut 5 bases from V and 3 bases from J, with 8 bases between. The CDR3 runs 12 residues. The CDR3 bases are TGTGCCAGCAGTCTATCATACTACGAGCAGTACTTC. It translates to CASSLSYYEQYF.

This clonotype was observed at least ten times. The V gene is TRBV3-1, the J gene TRBJ2-1, with D unresolved. V dropped 2 bases and J dropped 4 bases, with 9 bases sitting between them. CDR1 is LGHDT, CDR2 YNNKEL, per germline (reference sequence). CDR3 size: 14 residues. The CDR3 reads CASSQFGPYNEQFF. The CDR3 region has the DNA TGTGCCAGCAGCCAATTTGGCCCGTACAATGAGCAGTTCTTC.

This clonotype was counted many times. The gene calls are TRBV7-8 and TRBJ2-3; D gene uncertain. The germline V gene has CDR1 SGHVS and CDR2 FQNEAQ. The length of the CDR3 is 11 residues. V gave up 1 base and J gave up 10 bases, with 6 bases separating them. The CDR3 DNA sequence: TGTGCCAGCAGCTTAGGTAGGGCGCAGTATTTT. Amino acids: CASSLGRAQYF.

This clonotype was observed many times. Here the CDR3 DNA reads TGTGCCAGCAGGTCAGGGGGCGCGGGACGCACTGAAGCTTTCTTT. This encodes CASRSGGAGRTEAFF. The chain employs TRBV6-1 and TRBJ1-1, with 8 bases lining up with TRBD1. Germline CDR1 MNHNS, CDR2 SASEGT. The CDR3 totals 15 residues. V lost 6 bases and J lost 4; bases outside the gene matches: 10.

This clonotype was detected only a few times. The rearrangement uses TRBV9 and TRBJ2-1, with 9 bases fitting TRBD2. The germline gives CDR1 SGDLS, CDR2 YYNGEE. The CDR3 covers 16 residues. Trimming cost V 0 bases and J 7 bases; bases outside gene matches: 8. The CDR3 sequence is CASSVAAAGGLNEQFF. Written as DNA, the CDR3 is TGTGCCAGCAGCGTAGCTGCGGCGGGGGGGCTGAATGAGCAGTTCTTC.

The chain joins TRBV6-5 to TRBJ1-6, with 7 positions matching TRBD1. The CDR3 loop spans 15 amino acids. Germline lookup yields CDR1 MNHEY and CDR2 SVGAGI. After removal of 1 base from V and 11 bases from J, the junction contained 8 bases not matched to a gene. CDR3 region: CASSYFGTAPTPLHF. The CDR3 nucleotides are TGTGCCAGCAGTTACTTCGGGACAGCGCCTACACCCCTCCACTTT.

This rearrangement joins TRBV29-1 to TRBJ1-1; D gene uncertain. Germline V gives CDR1 SQVTM, CDR2 ANQGSEA. V shed 6 bases and J shed 2 bases, with 13 bases lying between them. There are 13 residues in the CDR3. CDR3 in DNA: TGCAGCGTCACCGGTCAGGCCAACACTGAAGCTTTCTTT. Its translation: CSVTGQANTEAFF.

At least ten counts were recorded for this clonotype. This rearrangement joins TRBV6-1 to TRBJ2-3; D might be TRBD2 (5 bases). CDR1 MNHNS and CDR2 SASEGT come from the germline V gene. The length of the CDR3 is 15 residues. V lost 1 base and J lost 4, with 12 bases in between. This CDR3 reads CASSEERRAADTQYF. CDR3 bases: TGTGCCAGCAGTGAAGAGCGGAGAGCCGCAGATACGCAGTATTTT.

This sequence joins TRBV19 and TRBJ1-4; D ambiguous. Germline values: CDR1 LNHDA, CDR2 SQIVND (reference sequence). CDR3 length equals 15 residues. The V and J ends lost 7 bases and 0 bases respectively, with 12 bases between them. The CDR3: CASNRRGATNEKLFF. In DNA, the CDR3 is TGTGCCAGTAACAGACGGGGAGCAACTAATGAAAAACTGTTTTTT.

This clonotype was observed many times. V gene TRBV18 combines with J gene TRBJ1-1, with TRBD1 matching over 7 bases. This CDR3 has 14 residues. Germline loops: CDR1 KGHSH, CDR2 LQKENI. The trim removed 5 bases at V and 5 bases at J, leaving 8 bases unmatched. Here the CDR3 reads CASSETGLITEAFF. The CDR3 region has the DNA TGTGCCAGCTCAGAGACAGGGTTGATAACTGAAGCTTTCTTT. The full variable domain, in which reference TRBV18 and TRBJ1-1 provide the parts outside the CDR3, is NAGVMQNPRHLVRRRGQEARLRCSPMKGHSHVYWYRQLPEEGLKFMVYLQKENIIDESGMPKERFSAEFPKEGPSILRIQQVVRGDSAAYFCASSETGLITEAFFGQGTRLTVV.

V gene TRBV14 combines with J gene TRBJ1-2, with a weak D call TRBD1 (5 bases). The CDR3 sequence is 17 residues long. Per the germline V gene, CDR1 is SGHDN and CDR2 is FVKESK. V shed 0 bases and J shed 6 bases, with 20 bases lying between them. The CDR3: CASSQDLPWGGLHGYTF. CDR3 sequence (DNA): TGTGCCAGCAGCCAAGATCTCCCCTGGGGGGGATTACATGGCTACACCTTC.

A few counts support this clonotype. J is TRBJ1-3 and V is TRBV15, with D possibly matching TRBD1 (5 bases). V lost 0 bases and J lost 4, with 13 bases in between. The CDR3 loop spans 16 amino acids. Germline lookup yields CDR1 LNHNV and CDR2 YYDKDF (reference sequence). CDR3 nucleotide sequence: TGTGCCACCAGCAGAGATACCGCGGGGCACGGAAACACCATATATTTT. This sequence encodes CATSRDTAGHGNTIYF.

This clonotype was detected many times. V is TRBV11-2 and J is TRBJ1-1; D possibly corresponds to TRBD1 (5 bases). Germline V gives CDR1 SGHAT, CDR2 FQNNGV. This CDR3 contains 14 residues. V lost 3 bases to trimming and J lost 1 base, with 9 bases between them. The CDR3 sequence is CASSFPRANTEAFF. CDR3 sequence (DNA): TGTGCCAGCAGCTTCCCCAGGGCGAACACTGAAGCTTTCTTT.

The V call is TRBV5-1, the J call TRBJ1-1; 8 bases align to TRBD1. V lost 5 bases, J lost 3 bases, and 12 bases stayed unmatched. The CDR3 is made up of 16 amino acids. Looked up from germline, CDR1 is SGHRS and CDR2 is YFSETQ. The CDR3 is CASRAGHRGGDTEAFF. DNA for the CDR3: TGCGCCAGCAGGGCTGGCCACAGGGGGGGGGACACTGAAGCTTTCTTT.